Shown below are 14 T cell receptor beta chains from a single sample sequenced in a study of CD8 T cells in Susac syndrome. With random hexamers, reverse transcription was performed on about 0.5 to 1 ug of RNA. TCRdb ran MiXCR on the immunoSEQ multiplex PCR reads and lists one entry per CDR3 protein. The sample holds about 300,000 distinct CDR3 sequences; roughly nine tenths are singletons and the top ten take 0.06% to 0.075%. The sequencing input was CD4+ T cells from PBMCs. These receptors were collected from a human donor with multiple sclerosis.

V is TRBV19 and J is TRBJ2-1; 10 nucleotides line up with TRBD1. Germline-derived CDR1 and CDR2 are LNHDA and SQIVND (reference sequence). V shed 7 bases, J shed 4 bases, and the junction held 7 bases outside the gene matches. The CDR3 length is 15 residues. The CDR3 reads CASKFSGQGYNEQFF. Here the CDR3 DNA reads TGTGCCAGTAAATTTTCGGGACAGGGGTACAATGAGCAGTTCTTC.

The chain recombines TRBV23-1 with TRBJ1-2; TRBD1 matches at 7 bases. TRBV23-1 is an ORF, and what it does is uncertain. The CDR3 consists of 15 residues. Unmatched junction bases numbered 11, after V lost 2 bases and J lost 8 bases. Written as DNA, the CDR3 is TGCGCCAGCAGTCAACCCCGGGGACAGATACGGGGCTACACCTTC. Protein sequence: CASSQPRGQIRGYTF.

The chain uses TRBV7-3 and TRBJ2-1, with TRBD2 matching 8 bases. The CDR3 contains 15 residues. V lost 5 bases to trimming and J lost 4 bases; unmatched junction nucleotides: 7. Germline V lookup: CDR1 SGHTA, CDR2 FQGTGA. CDR3 sequence: CASSLRLARYNEQFF. In DNA, the CDR3 is TGTGCCAGCAGCCTTAGACTAGCGAGGTACAATGAGCAGTTCTTC.

This chain links TRBV7-9 with TRBJ2-5, with 15 bases lining up with TRBD2. This CDR3 has 16 residues. Germline CDR1 is SEHNR and CDR2 is FQNEAQ (reference sequence). V shed 4 bases, J shed 6 bases, and the junction held 6 bases outside the gene matches. The CDR3 here is CASSSAGTSGGKTQYF. In DNA, the CDR3 is TGTGCCAGCAGCTCCGCCGGGACTAGCGGGGGGAAGACCCAGTACTTC.

The J gene is TRBJ2-3, the V gene TRBV7-2; 9 nucleotides align to TRBD2. Germline V gene lookup returns CDR1 SGHTA and CDR2 FQGNSA. V lost 3 bases, J lost 9 bases, and 16 bases stayed unmatched. The CDR3 loop spans 17 amino acids. CDR3 DNA: TGTGCCAGCAGCTTTTTTAACGGCGGGGGGGCTTTGGGAACGCAGTATTTT. Amino acid sequence: CASSFFNGGGALGTQYF.

This chain links TRBV15 with TRBJ2-1; D gene unclear. Germline lookup yields CDR1 LNHNV and CDR2 YYDKDF (reference sequence). Trimming removed 4 bases at V and 0 bases at J, with 13 bases between. CDR3 length: 16 residues. CDR3 coding DNA: TGTGCCACCAGCACCCGGGTGGTAGGCTCCTACAATGAGCAGTTCTTC. It specifies CATSTRVVGSYNEQFF.

The CDR3 here is CASSPWGGINNEQFF. CDR3 nucleotide sequence: TGTGCCAGCAGCCCTTGGGGGGGTATTAACAATGAGCAGTTCTTC. This chain connects TRBV11-1 to TRBJ2-1; TRBD2 aligns across 7 bases. The germline gives CDR1 SGHAT, CDR2 FQDESV (reference sequence). The V gene end was trimmed by 5 bases and the J gene end by 5 bases; junction bases not matched to a gene: 9. This CDR3 spans 15 amino acids.

This sequence joins TRBV7-9 and TRBJ2-3; the match to TRBD1 covers 7 bases. The germline V gene has CDR1 SEHNR and CDR2 FQNEAQ (reference sequence). The V and J ends lost 5 bases and 1 base, in that order; junction bases with no gene match: 6. This CDR3 region has 15 residues. In DNA form, the CDR3 reads TGTGCCAGCAGCGCAAACAGGGGCGGCACAGATACGCAGTATTTT. Translation gives CASSANRGGTDTQYF.

The CDR3 DNA is TGTGCCAGCAGTGAATTTGGGGGAAGGGGCAATGAGCAGTTCTTC. It yields the protein CASSEFGGRGNEQFF. The chain links TRBV25-1 to TRBJ2-1, with D tentatively TRBD1 or TRBD2 (5 bases each). The CDR3 covers 15 residues. V lost 1 base and J 6 bases, leaving 13 bases between the germline ends. Germline values: CDR1 MGHDK, CDR2 SYGVNS.

The chain joins TRBV5-1 to TRBJ2-1, with a tentative D call TRBD2 (6 bases). The CDR3 loop spans 15 amino acids. The germline CDR1 and CDR2 sequences are SGHRS and YFSETQ. V was clipped by 6 bases and J by 10 bases, with 23 bases between them. The CDR3 DNA is TGCGCCAGCACCTTTACCCGAGGCGGGGTTGGAGAGCAGTTCTTC. This codes for CASTFTRGGVGEQFF.

This clonotype has just one count. The rearrangement links TRBV6-5 to TRBJ1-1, with 9 bases matching TRBD1. The J segment lost 5 bases and the V segment lost 7 bases, leaving 11 bases of the junction unmatched. The CDR3 is made up of 15 amino acids. In germline, CDR1 is MNHEY, CDR2 SVGAGI. The CDR3 protein is CASIPYGTGKTEAFF. The CDR3 nucleotides are TGTGCCAGCATCCCTTACGGGACAGGGAAGACTGAAGCTTTCTTT.

This chain uses TRBV4-1 with TRBJ2-1; 9 bases are shared with TRBD2. Germline loops: CDR1 MGHRA, CDR2 YSYEKL. After removal of 1 base from V and 16 bases from J, the junction contained 14 bases not matched to a gene. CDR3 length equals 15 residues. This CDR3 reads CASSQGASGILPTFF. The CDR3 DNA reads as TGCGCCAGCAGCCAAGGGGCTAGCGGGATTTTACCTACATTCTTC.

This chain links TRBV5-4 with TRBJ1-4, with a possible D match to TRBD1 (6 bases). The V gene lost 0 bases and the J gene lost 4 bases, with 7 bases spanning the gap. The CDR3 runs to 14 residues. CDR1 SGHNT and CDR2 YYREEE come from the germline V gene (reference sequence). The CDR3 loop reads CASSLAGHNEKLFF. The CDR3 nucleotides read TGTGCCAGCAGCTTGGCGGGACATAATGAAAAACTGTTTTTT.

V gene TRBV5-1 combines with J gene TRBJ2-3; TRBD2 agrees at 14 bases. Germline V gene lookup returns CDR1 SGHRS and CDR2 YFSETQ. V shed 4 bases, J shed 5 bases, and the junction held 9 bases outside the gene matches. The CDR3 has 17 residues. CDR3 in DNA: TGCGCCAGCAGCCCATTGACTAGCGGGAGGGAAGGAGATACGCAGTATTTT. This encodes CASSPLTSGREGDTQYF.